This T cell receptor beta chain was sequenced during a study of blood T cell repertoires in COVID-19. Original data processing: Amplifying reference gene primers gave estimates of nucleated cell counts. TCRdb's copy holds only in-frame clones and misses some; the assay was immunoSEQ multiplex PCR. V and J calls and clone size are copied from that table; D and trimming were computed from the DNA. The sample records under 500,000 clones, around 88% being singletons. Germline-derived CDR1 and CDR2 are SGHDN and FVKESK. This CDR3 is built from 15 residues. Trimming cost V 0 bases and J 4 bases; bases outside gene matches: 4.

The chain uses TRBV14 and TRBJ2-7; TRBD2 agrees at 9 bases. This sequence originates from a woman in her 30s with acute or convalescent COVID-19. Sequenced: peripheral blood. The CDR3 loop reads CASSQDRLAGYEQYF. CDR3 DNA sequence: TGTGCCAGCAGCCAAGATCGGCTAGCGGGGTACGAGCAGTACTTC. Combining the CDR3 with reference TRBV14 and TRBJ2-7 gives the whole variable domain EAGVTQFPSHSVIEKGQTVTLRCDPISGHDNLYWYRRVMGKEIKFLLHFVKESKQDESGMPNNRFLAERTGGTYSTLKVQPAELEDSGVYFCASSQDRLAGYEQYFGPGTRLTVT.